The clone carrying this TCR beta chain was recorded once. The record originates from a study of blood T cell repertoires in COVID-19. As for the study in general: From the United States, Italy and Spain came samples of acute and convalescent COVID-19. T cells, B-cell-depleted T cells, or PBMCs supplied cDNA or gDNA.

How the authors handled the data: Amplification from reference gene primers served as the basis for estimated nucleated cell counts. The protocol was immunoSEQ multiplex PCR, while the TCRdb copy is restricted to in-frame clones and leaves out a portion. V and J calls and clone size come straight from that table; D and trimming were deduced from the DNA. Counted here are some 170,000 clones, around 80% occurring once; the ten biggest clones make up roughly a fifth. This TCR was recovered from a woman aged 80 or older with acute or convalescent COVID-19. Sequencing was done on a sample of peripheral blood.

The CDR3 is CASSIGGNYGYTF. In DNA, the CDR3 is TGTGCCAGTAGTATCGGCGGGAACTATGGCTACACCTTC. The chain has TRBV19 and TRBJ1-2, with no clear D. The V end was cut by 3 bases, the J end by 2 bases, with 7 bases between. This CDR3 spans 13 amino acids. Looked up from germline, CDR1 is LNHDA and CDR2 is SQIVND (reference sequence).